This TCR beta chain was sequenced for a study of blood T cell repertoires in COVID-19. The germline V gene has CDR1 SGHAT and CDR2 FQNNGV. CDR3 size: 14 residues. V lost 0 bases to trimming and J lost 10 bases; unmatched junction nucleotides: 5. The data were produced by immunoSEQ multiplex PCR, yet TCRdb's version contains in-frame clones alone and is incomplete. The table has roughly 150,000 clones, 65% to 90% seen once. The sequenced sample was peripheral blood. This TCR derives from a woman aged 45-60 years with acute or convalescent COVID-19. This sequence joins TRBV11-2 and TRBJ2-3; 9 nucleotides align to TRBD2. The CDR3 sequence: CASSLERGGIAQYF. The CDR3 nucleotides read TGTGCCAGCAGCTTAGAGCGGGGGGGGATCGCGCAGTATTTT.